The next 21 T cell receptor beta chains were all read from a single sample in a study of blood T cell repertoires in COVID-19. Data came from immunoSEQ multiplex PCR; TCRdb stores just in-frame clones and leaves some out. The sample has about 120,000 clones, 87% seen once. Sequencing was performed on peripheral blood. These receptors all come from a woman in her seventies with acute or convalescent COVID-19.

The chain links TRBV19 to TRBJ1-5; D call uncertain. V shed 8 bases and J shed 4 bases, with 12 bases lying between them. CDR3 length: 13 residues. The germline V gene has CDR1 LNHDA and CDR2 SQIVND (reference sequence). The CDR3 region has the DNA TGTGCCAGTCTAGGTCGACTTAATCAGCCCCAGCATTTT. This sequence encodes CASLGRLNQPQHF.

The chain links TRBV28 to TRBJ1-6, with D unclear. Trimming left V 3 bases short and J 0 bases short, with 9 bases between. Germline V gene sequence: CDR1 MDHEN, CDR2 SYDVKM. This CDR3 has 16 amino acids. CDR3 residues: CASSFLGVSYNSPLHF. The CDR3 DNA reads as TGTGCCAGCAGTTTCCTAGGCGTCTCCTATAATTCACCCCTCCACTTT.

This chain joins TRBV2 and TRBJ2-3, with 8 positions matching TRBD1. Germline CDR1 and CDR2: SNHLY and FYNNEI. The CDR3 length is 16 residues. Trimming at V came to 6 bases and at J to 1 base, leaving 9 bases not matched to a gene. CDR3 DNA sequence: TGTGCCAGCAGATGGAGGGGACAGGTGCGCACAGATACGCAGTATTTT. Residues: CASRWRGQVRTDTQYF. Together with reference TRBV2 and TRBJ2-3, the CDR3 gives the full variable domain: EPEVTQTPSHQVTQMGQEVILRCVPISNHLYFYWYRQILGQKVEFLVSFYNNEISEKSEIFDDQFSVERPDGSNFTLKIRSTKLEDSAMYFCASRWRGQVRTDTQYFGPGTRLTVL.

The genes are TRBV19 and TRBJ2-7; the D gene is possibly TRBD1 (6 bases). V was cut by 5 bases and J by 0 bases, with 8 bases left in between. CDR3 length: 13 residues. The germline CDR1 and CDR2 sequences are LNHDA and SQIVND (reference sequence). The CDR3 coding sequence is TGTGCCAGTAGTGGGGGCAGCTCCTACGAGCAGTACTTC. The encoded protein is CASSGGSSYEQYF.

The V call is TRBV18, the J call TRBJ1-4, with D hard to call. This CDR3 comprises 14 residues. V was pared by 11 bases and J by 8 bases, with 21 bases between. Germline-derived CDR1 and CDR2 are KGHSH and LQKENI. The CDR3 DNA sequence: TGTGCCGCGGGAACGAGAACAACAGACGAAAAACTGTTTTTT. Its protein is CAAGTRTTDEKLFF. The full variable domain, in which reference TRBV18 and TRBJ1-4 provide the parts outside the CDR3, is NAGVMQNPRHLVRRRGQEARLRCSPMKGHSHVYWYRQLPEEGLKFMVYLQKENIIDESGMPKERFSAEFPKEGPSILRIQQVVRGDSAAYFCAAGTRTTDEKLFFGSGTQLSVL.

V usage is TRBV29-1 and J usage is TRBJ2-5, with TRBD1 matching 7 bases. The CDR3 runs 13 residues. Germline values: CDR1 SQVTM, CDR2 ANQGSEA. J was trimmed by 1 base and V by 4 bases; bases with no gene match: 3. CDR3 in amino acids: CSVGAGGQETQYF. CDR3 bases: TGCAGCGTTGGGGCAGGGGGCCAAGAGACCCAGTACTTC.

The chain uses TRBV11-2 and TRBJ2-7; 7 bases fit TRBD2. The CDR3 spans 13 residues. In germline, CDR1 is SGHAT, CDR2 FQNNGV. V lost 0 bases to trimming and J lost 6 bases; unmatched junction nucleotides: 2. The CDR3 sequence is CASSLDGGGEQYF. CDR3 DNA: TGTGCCAGCAGCTTAGATGGGGGGGGCGAGCAGTACTTC.

This chain uses TRBV5-1 with TRBJ2-5, with 9 bases that match TRBD1. Germline values: CDR1 SGHRS, CDR2 YFSETQ. J gave up 2 bases and V 4 bases, and 6 bases lay outside the gene matches. The CDR3 runs to 15 residues. This CDR3 reads CASSVGQGRQETQYF. The CDR3, as DNA: TGCGCCAGCAGCGTGGGACAGGGACGTCAAGAGACCCAGTACTTC.

This chain's CDR3 is CASKGQAINQPQHF. The CDR3 DNA is TGTGCCAGCAAAGGACAGGCGATCAATCAGCCCCAGCATTTT. This rearrangement joins TRBV2 to TRBJ1-5; 7 bases fit TRBD1. The CDR3 spans 14 residues. Germline CDR1 is SNHLY and CDR2 is FYNNEI. The V and J ends lost 7 bases and 3 bases, in that order; junction bases with no gene match: 6. The full variable domain, rest sourced from reference TRBV2 and TRBJ1-5, is EPEVTQTPSHQVTQMGQEVILRCVPISNHLYFYWYRQILGQKVEFLVSFYNNEISEKSEIFDDQFSVERPDGSNFTLKIRSTKLEDSAMYFCASKGQAINQPQHFGDGTRLSIL.

V and J are TRBV28 and TRBJ1-2, with a possible D match to TRBD1 (6 bases). V lost 6 bases and J 8 bases, leaving 28 bases between the germline ends. This CDR3 region has 17 residues. From germline, CDR1 is MDHEN and CDR2 SYDVKM. CDR3 region: CASRPLGRGPVGGGYTF. In DNA, the CDR3 is TGTGCCAGCAGACCATTGGGCCGGGGGCCAGTGGGAGGGGGCTACACCTTC.

The chain has TRBV6-5 and TRBJ1-3; 9 nucleotides align to TRBD1. The germline gives CDR1 MNHEY, CDR2 SVGAGI. V trimming: 6 bases; J trimming: 3 bases; junction bases outside the gene matches: 6. CDR3 length equals 15 residues. The CDR3 spells CASRLTGGLGNTIYF. The CDR3 nucleotides are TGTGCCAGCAGACTAACAGGGGGCCTTGGAAACACCATATATTTT.

This clone has a single count. The chain uses TRBV5-6 and TRBJ2-7, with 15 bases identical to TRBD2. The CDR3 sequence is 16 residues long. J gave up 7 bases and V 4 bases, and 9 bases lay outside the gene matches. Germline CDR1 is SGHDT and CDR2 is YYEEEE. CDR3 coding DNA: TGTGCCAGCAGCCTTCGGACTAGCGGGGGGGCTAGGGAGCAGTACTTC. The encoded protein is CASSLRTSGGAREQYF.

The chain uses TRBV7-8 and TRBJ1-2; no firm D call. CDR3 size: 14 residues. Trimming took off 4 bases at V and 4 bases at J, with 13 bases between the two ends. Germline V lookup: CDR1 SGHVS, CDR2 FQNEAQ. CDR3 in amino acids: CASSSPASLYGYTF. The CDR3 DNA sequence: TGTGCCAGCAGCTCCCCTGCGTCTCTCTATGGCTACACCTTC.

The chain combines TRBV19 with TRBJ1-2; 9 bases are a match to TRBD1. Trimming removed 5 bases from V and 2 bases from J; junction bases left unmatched: 9. The CDR3 contains 16 residues. Germline CDR1 LNHDA, CDR2 SQIVND (reference sequence). The CDR3 here is CASSSRTGVLNYGYTF. The CDR3 region has the DNA TGTGCCAGTAGTTCCCGGACAGGGGTTTTAAACTATGGCTACACCTTC.

The rearrangement joins TRBV6-5 to TRBJ1-1, with D possibly being TRBD1 (5 bases). Germline values: CDR1 MNHEY, CDR2 SVGAGI. V lost 6 bases to trimming and J lost 2 bases, with 10 bases between them. The CDR3 consists of 13 residues. The CDR3 sequence is CASRWDFNTEAFF. CDR3 nucleotide sequence: TGTGCCAGCAGGTGGGACTTTAACACTGAAGCTTTCTTT.

The V and J genes are TRBV19 and TRBJ2-7; 11 bases fit TRBD1. Looked up from germline, CDR1 is LNHDA and CDR2 is SQIVND (reference sequence). Unmatched junction bases numbered 9, after V lost 2 bases and J lost 3 bases. The CDR3 is made up of 17 amino acids. This CDR3 reads CASSIRSPGQGGYEQYF. As DNA, the CDR3 is TGTGCCAGTAGTATAAGATCACCGGGACAGGGGGGCTACGAGCAGTACTTC. Full variable domain (remainder filled in from reference TRBV19 and TRBJ2-7): DGGITQSPKYLFRKEGQNVTLSCEQNLNHDAMYWYRQDPGQGLRLIYYSQIVNDFQKGDIAEGYSVSREKKESFPLTVTSAQKNPTAFYLCASSIRSPGQGGYEQYFGPGTRLTVT.

The genes are TRBV6-5 and TRBJ2-3; possibly TRBD1 for D (5 bases). Germline V gene data show CDR1 as MNHEY and CDR2 as SVGAGI. V dropped 6 bases and J dropped 0 bases, with 7 bases sitting between them. The CDR3 runs to 13 residues. This CDR3 is CASRGHSTDTQYF. The CDR3 DNA sequence: TGTGCCAGCAGGGGGCACAGCACAGATACGCAGTATTTT.

This rearrangement joins TRBV2 to TRBJ1-1; tentatively, D is TRBD1 (6 bases). The CDR3 is 17 residues long. The ends were cut back, 7 bases at V and 4 bases at J, with 25 bases in the middle. Germline CDR1 reads SNHLY; CDR2 reads FYNNEI. DNA for the CDR3: TGTGCCAGCATTCTGCGGGGGCAGGGCGCCCCGGGCACTGAAGCTTTCTTT. Translated, it gives CASILRGQGAPGTEAFF. Looking up the rest from reference TRBV2 and TRBJ1-1 gives the full variable domain: EPEVTQTPSHQVTQMGQEVILRCVPISNHLYFYWYRQILGQKVEFLVSFYNNEISEKSEIFDDQFSVERPDGSNFTLKIRSTKLEDSAMYFCASILRGQGAPGTEAFFGQGTRLTVV.

This clone was observed a single time. The V gene is TRBV5-5, the J gene TRBJ2-1, with 7 nucleotides matching TRBD1. Germline V gives CDR1 SGHKS, CDR2 YYEKEE (reference sequence). The CDR3 has 15 amino acids. The trim removed 3 bases at V and 5 bases at J, leaving 8 bases unmatched. The CDR3 is CASSSQDRSHNEQFF. Written as DNA, the CDR3 is TGTGCCAGCAGCTCCCAGGACAGGTCACACAATGAGCAGTTCTTC.

The chain uses TRBV6-1 and TRBJ2-3, with D perhaps matching TRBD1 (5 bases). V lost 3 bases and J lost 4, with 8 bases in between. In germline, CDR1 is MNHNS, CDR2 SASEGT. CDR3 length equals 13 residues. In DNA, the CDR3 is TGTGCCAGCAGTGACAGGGCTGCAGATACGCAGTATTTT. Translation: CASSDRAADTQYF.

The DNA of the CDR3 is TGTGCCAGCAGCCAAGTAGCTGGAGGGCTTAACACTGAAGCTTTCTTT. As protein: CASSQVAGGLNTEAFF. V gene TRBV3-1 (or the pseudogene TRBV3-2) combines with J gene TRBJ1-1; no clear D. Germline CDR1 and CDR2: LGHDT and YNNKEL (reference sequence). The length of the CDR3 is 16 residues. The V end was cut by 1 base, the J end by 2 bases, with 14 bases between.